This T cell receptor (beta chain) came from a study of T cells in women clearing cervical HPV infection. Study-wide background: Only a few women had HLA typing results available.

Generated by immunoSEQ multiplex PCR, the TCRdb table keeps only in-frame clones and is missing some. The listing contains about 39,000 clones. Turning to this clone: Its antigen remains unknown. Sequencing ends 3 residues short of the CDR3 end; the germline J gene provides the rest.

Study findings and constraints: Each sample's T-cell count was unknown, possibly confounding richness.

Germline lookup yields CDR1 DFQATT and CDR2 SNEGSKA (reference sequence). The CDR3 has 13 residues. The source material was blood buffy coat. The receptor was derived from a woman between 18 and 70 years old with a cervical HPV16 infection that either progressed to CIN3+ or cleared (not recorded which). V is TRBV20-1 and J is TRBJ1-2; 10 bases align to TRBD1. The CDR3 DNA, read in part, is TGCAGTGTGGACTCGGGACAGGGGCGAGGC. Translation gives CSVDSGQGRG. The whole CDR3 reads CSVDSGQGRGYTF.